The 8 T cell receptor beta chains reported below all come from one sample, sequenced in a study of radiotherapy plus CTLA-4 blockade in lung cancer. Repertoires were generated with immunoSEQ multiplex PCR, while TCRdb's copy carries only in-frame clones and drops some. This table holds about 87,000 clones, more than 75% found once. This specimen was peripheral blood, taken from a patient treated with radiotherapy plus ipilimumab. The receptors were gathered from a human donor with non-small cell lung cancer that progressed on radiotherapy plus ipilimumab.

The chain links TRBV5-1 to TRBJ1-1, with D unclear. Germline values: CDR1 SGHRS, CDR2 YFSETQ. This CDR3 is built from 14 residues. V was cut by 0 bases and J by 0 bases, with 6 bases left in between. The CDR3 nucleotides read TGCGCCAGCAGCTTGGGACAAGTGAACACTGAAGCTTTCTTT. Its translation is CASSLGQVNTEAFF.

The chain links TRBV15 to TRBJ2-7; D is ambiguous. CDR1 is LNHNV and CDR2 is YYDKDF in the germline V gene (reference sequence). This CDR3 comprises 13 residues. V was pared by 1 base and J by 2 bases, with 6 bases between. The CDR3 DNA reads as TGTGCCACCAGCAGAGGGAATACCTACGAGCAGTACTTC. Its translation: CATSRGNTYEQYF.

This chain uses TRBV5-4 with TRBJ2-7, with 8 nucleotides matching TRBD2. The CDR3 length is 15 residues. Germline CDR1 reads SGHNT; CDR2 reads YYREEE (reference sequence). Germline trimming cut 0 bases from V and 3 bases from J; bases unmatched to any gene: 5. The CDR3 DNA is TGTGCCAGCAGCTTGGAAGGCGGGAGGCTCTACGAGCAGTACTTC. This sequence encodes CASSLEGGRLYEQYF. Drawing the rest from reference TRBV5-4 and TRBJ2-7, the complete variable domain is ETGVTQSPTHLIKTRGQQVTLRCSSQSGHNTVSWYQQALGQGPQFIFQYYREEENGRGNFPPRFSGLQFPNYSSELNVNALELDDSALYLCASSLEGGRLYEQYFGPGTRLTVT.

The chain combines TRBV28 with TRBJ2-7; no firm D call. Germline values: CDR1 MDHEN, CDR2 SYDVKM. This CDR3 comprises 15 residues. V was pared by 5 bases and J by 6 bases, with 20 bases between. The CDR3 bases are TGTGCCAGCAGTCCCCAGTGGAGCGTCGTAGGCGAGCAGTACTTC. Translation gives CASSPQWSVVGEQYF.

The rearrangement links TRBV6-5 to TRBJ2-7, with 7 bases aligning to TRBD1. After removal of 11 bases from V and 2 bases from J, the junction contained 12 bases not matched to a gene. Germline lookup yields CDR1 MNHEY and CDR2 SVGAGI. The CDR3 is made up of 14 amino acids. CDR3 loop: CASSMDRRAYEQYF. CDR3 nucleotides: TGTGCCTCCTCTATGGACAGGCGCGCCTACGAGCAGTACTTC.

The J gene is TRBJ2-7, the V gene TRBV25-1, with D possibly TRBD1 on 6 matching bases. V dropped 2 bases and J dropped 6 bases, with 17 bases sitting between them. The germline V gene encodes CDR1 MGHDK and CDR2 SYGVNS. The CDR3 spans 15 residues. The CDR3 region has the DNA TGTGCCAGCAGTGAAAGCAGGGGAAGGTCTGTCGAGCAGTACTTC. This translates into CASSESRGRSVEQYF.

Concerning this clone: At one end, the junction sequence differs from germline, possibly due to a read error. V usage is TRBV7-7 and J usage is TRBJ2-5; tentative D call: TRBD2 (6 bases). Germline V lookup: CDR1 SSHAT, CDR2 FNYEAQ (reference sequence). The length of the CDR3 is 16 residues. The chain's CDR3 is CASSLVGGGTQETQYF. CDR3 nucleotides: TGTGCTAGCAGCTTAGTAGGAGGAGGGACTCAAGAGACCCAGTACTTC. The whole variable domain, remainder taken from reference TRBV7-7 and TRBJ2-5, is GAGVSQSPRYKVTKRGQDVTLRCDPISSHATLYWYQQALGQGPEFLTYFNYEAQPDKSGLPSDRFSAERPEGSISTLTIQRTEQRDSAMYRCASSLVGGGTQETQYFGPGTRLLVL.

This clone turned up a few times. The rearrangement links TRBV27 to TRBJ1-2; TRBD1 is a possible D gene (6 bases). The CDR3 contains 13 residues. The V gene lost 2 bases and the J gene lost 4 bases, with 8 bases spanning the gap. The germline V gene encodes CDR1 MNHEY and CDR2 SMNVEV (reference sequence). The CDR3: CASSLEGGYGYTF. As DNA, the CDR3 is TGTGCCAGCAGTTTAGAGGGGGGCTATGGCTACACCTTC.